The rows below give T cell receptor beta chains drawn from one sample of a study of cytomegalovirus exposure and HLA in healthy donors. Produced via immunoSEQ multiplex PCR; TCRdb's table is partial and in-frame only. Of some 150,000 clones in the sample, 82% were seen once. The sample taken for sequencing was PBMCs. The receptors come from a woman aged 40 to 50 in good health and CMV-seronegative. CDR3s include the opening cysteine and the closing phenylalanine or tryptophan. D genes are given only for firm matches. A clone size is listed for some rows: how often the clone was seen (once, few, many), or a class if it is expanded.

>TRBJ1-1|.|TRBV19|TRBD1
CASSNRGSTEAFF
TGTGCCAGTAGTAACAGGGGCTCCACTGAAGCTTTCTTT
>TRBJ2-1|.|TRBV9|TRBD2
CASSVGGLAGNEQFF
TGTGCCAGCAGCGTAGGTGGGCTAGCGGGGAATGAGCAGTTCTTC
>TRBJ1-2|.|TRBV19|TRBD1
CASSIDPSGQYNYGYTF
TGTGCCAGTAGTATAGATCCGTCGGGACAGTACAACTATGGCTACACCTTC
>TRBJ2-2|.|TRBV2|.
CASSDRTNTGELFF
TGTGCCAGCAGTGACAGGACAAACACCGGGGAGCTGTTTTTT
>TRBJ2-2|few|TRBV5-4|TRBD2
CASSLKAGIYTGELFF
TGTGCCAGCAGTTTGAAAGCGGGAATTTACACCGGGGAGCTGTTTTTT
>TRBJ2-3|.|TRBV11-3|.
CASSLGGGTDTQYF
TGTGCCAGCAGCTTAGGGGGCGGCACAGATACGCAGTATTTT
>TRBJ2-7|.|TRBV11-2|TRBD1
CASTTGGRGEQYF
TGTGCCAGCACCACAGGGGGACGGGGCGAGCAGTACTTC
>TRBJ1-1|few|TRBV19|.
CASTPDGENTEAFF
TGTGCCAGTACCCCCGACGGGGAAAACACTGAAGCTTTCTTT
>TRBJ1-1|.|TRBV10-1|.
CASSEDSGALAFF
TGCGCCAGCAGTGAGGACAGTGGAGCTTTGGCTTTCTTT
>TRBJ2-3|.|TRBV5-4|.
CASSLVTMGAGTDTQYF
TGTGCCAGCAGCTTGGTAACTATGGGGGCAGGCACAGATACGCAGTATTTT
>TRBJ2-7|.|TRBV13|TRBD2
CASSSSGIRLNEQYF
TGTGCCAGCAGCTCCAGCGGGATCCGACTCAACGAGCAGTACTTC
>TRBJ1-1|.|TRBV18|TRBD1
CASSPRTGEGTEAFF
TGTGCCAGCTCACCACGGACAGGGGAAGGCACTGAAGCTTTCTTT
>TRBJ2-6|once|TRBV2|.
CARNKQGILTGANVLTF
TGTGCCAGGAACAAGCAGGGGATACTGACTGGGGCCAACGTCCTGACTTTC
>TRBJ2-7|.|TRBV7-9|.
CASSLVEDEQYF
TGTGCCAGCAGCTTAGTGGAGGACGAGCAGTACTTC
>TRBJ2-1|few|TRBV11-2|.
CASSSSKTWRERNEQFF
TGTGCCAGCAGCTCTTCCAAGACGTGGCGGGAACGCAATGAGCAGTTCTTC
>TRBJ2-7|.|TRBV6-5|.
CASSRNQATYEQYF
TGTGCCAGCAGCCGCAACCAAGCGACCTACGAGCAGTACTTC
>TRBJ2-5|once|TRBV10-3|.
CAISEGEDRTQYF
TGTGCCATCAGTGAGGGAGAGGACAGAACCCAGTACTTC
>TRBJ2-2|once|TRBV6-4|TRBD2
CASRTSGHTGELFF
TGTGCCAGCAGGACTAGCGGTCACACCGGGGAGCTGTTTTTT
>TRBJ1-6|.|TRBV6-5|.
CASSYSSRSSPLHF
TGTGCCAGCAGTTACTCGTCCAGGTCTTCACCCCTCCACTTT
>TRBJ1-1|.|TRBV7-9|.
CASSDDREAFF
TGTGCCAGCAGCGACGACAGGGAAGCTTTCTTT
>TRBJ2-1|.|TRBV28|TRBD2
CASETSGRANEQFF
TGTGCCAGCGAAACTAGCGGGAGGGCCAATGAGCAGTTCTTC
>TRBJ2-5|.|TRBV18|.
CASSPQGAGETQYF
TGTGCCAGCTCACCACAGGGAGCAGGAGAGACCCAGTACTTC
>TRBJ2-1|few|TRBV27|TRBD2
CASRQLAGVSEQFF
TGTGCCAGCAGGCAACTAGCGGGAGTAAGTGAGCAGTTCTTC
>TRBJ2-1|once|TRBV28|TRBD2
CASSRGGANSYNEQFF
TGTGCCAGCAGCCGGGGGGGCGCCAACTCCTACAATGAGCAGTTCTTC
>TRBJ2-1|.|TRBV28|.
CASSFSVDNEQFF
TGTGCCAGCAGTTTCTCCGTAGATAATGAGCAGTTCTTC
>TRBJ1-4|.|TRBV28|.
CASSTTRQTEKLFF
TGTGCCAGCAGTACTACCCGACAGACCGAAAAACTGTTTTTT
>TRBJ1-2|once|TRBV7-2|TRBD1
CASSPGTGASQNYGYTF
TGTGCCAGCAGCCCAGGGACAGGAGCGTCGCAGAACTATGGCTACACCTTC
>TRBJ1-4|.|TRBV7-8|.
CASSLYPGTATNEKLFF
TGTGCCAGCAGCTTATACCCAGGAACCGCAACTAATGAAAAACTGTTTTTT
>TRBJ2-3|.|TRBV5-1|.
CASSSPGTQGTDTQYF
TGCGCCAGCAGCTCCCCAGGAACTCAGGGCACAGATACGCAGTATTTT
>TRBJ1-5|.|TRBV9|.
CASSPRMGQPQHF
TGTGCCAGCAGCCCCAGGATGGGCCAGCCCCAGCATTTT
>TRBJ2-1|.|TRBV28|TRBD2
CASSLLTSGSQNNEQFF
TGTGCCAGCAGTTTATTGACTAGCGGGTCGCAAAACAATGAGCAGTTCTTC
>TRBJ2-7|.|TRBV10-3|.
CAISQGLAVYEQYF
TGTGCCATCAGCCAGGGGCTAGCGGTGTACGAGCAGTACTTC
>TRBJ1-3|.|TRBV15|.
CATSREGLSGNTIYF
TGTGCCACCAGCAGAGAAGGACTCTCTGGAAACACCATATATTTT
>TRBJ2-7|.|TRBV9|TRBD1
CASSEGAQNEQYF
TGTGCCAGCAGCGAGGGGGCGCAAAACGAGCAGTACTTC
>TRBJ2-3|.|TRBV7-3|.
CASSFLQTASGTDTQYF
TGTGCCAGCAGCTTCCTACAGACAGCTTCTGGCACAGATACGCAGTATTTT
>TRBJ2-6|.|TRBV28|.
CASSPNSYSGANVLTF
TGTGCCAGCAGCCCAAACTCATACTCTGGGGCCAACGTCCTGACTTTC
>TRBJ2-5|few|TRBV18|.
CASSPASLETQYF
TGTGCCAGCTCACCAGCGAGTCTGGAGACCCAGTACTTC
>TRBJ1-5|.|TRBV2|.
CASSEGQNEQPQHF
TGTGCCAGCAGTGAAGGACAGAACGAACAGCCCCAGCATTTT
>TRBJ2-7|.|TRBV28|.
CASGSSYEQYF
TGTGCCAGCGGGAGCTCCTACGAGCAGTACTTC
>TRBJ1-1|.|TRBV11-1|TRBD1
CASSLIYRGPNTEAFF
TGTGCCAGCAGCCTCATCTACAGGGGACCTAACACTGAAGCTTTCTTT
>TRBJ2-7|.|TRBV5-1|TRBD2
CASGLAGVPLYF
TGCGCCAGCGGACTAGCGGGAGTACCCCTGTACTTC
>TRBJ1-1|.|TRBV25-1|TRBD1
CASSKQGMNTEAFF
TGTGCCAGCAGTAAACAGGGGATGAACACTGAAGCTTTCTTT
>TRBJ2-7|.|TRBV27|TRBD2
CASSPGGGLDTYEQYF
TGTGCCAGCAGTCCGGGGGGGGGACTAGATACTTACGAGCAGTACTTC
>TRBJ1-1|.|TRBV6-6|.
CASSYSTEKAFF
TGTGCCAGCAGTTACTCGACTGAAAAAGCTTTCTTT
>TRBJ2-3|.|TRBV4-2|TRBD2
CASSQESIRQGGYTDTQYF
TGTGCCAGCAGCCAAGAATCCATAAGGCAGGGAGGGTACACAGATACGCAGTATTTT
>TRBJ2-2|.|TRBV2|TRBD2
CASRPTSGSSTGELFF
TGTGCCAGCAGGCCCACTAGCGGGAGCTCCACCGGGGAGCTGTTTTTT
>TRBJ2-3|.|TRBV19|TRBD2
CASSISGPAGDTQYF
TGTGCCAGCAGTATTAGCGGGCCCGCGGGAGATACGCAGTATTTT
>TRBJ1-2|once|TRBV29-1|.
CSVGTYSNYGYTF
TGCAGCGTCGGGACATATTCTAACTATGGCTACACCTTC
>TRBJ2-1|.|TRBV5-1|TRBD2
CASSLGRRAGDYEQFF
TGCGCCAGCAGCTTGGGGCGTAGAGCGGGAGACTATGAGCAGTTCTTC
>TRBJ1-5|.|TRBV6-5|.
CASKGGASQPQHF
TGTGCCAGCAAGGGGGGGGCGAGTCAGCCCCAGCATTTT
>TRBJ1-1|.|TRBV29-1|.
CSVCRVLVTEAFF
TGCAGCGTGTGCAGGGTCTTAGTCACTGAAGCTTTCTTT
>TRBJ2-1|.|TRBV18|.
CASSPGLGNEQFF
TGTGCCAGCTCACCTGGGCTCGGCAATGAGCAGTTCTTC
>TRBJ2-1|.|TRBV28|TRBD1
CASTRDRLVPNEQFF
TGTGCCAGCACCAGGGACAGACTGGTGCCCAATGAGCAGTTCTTC
>TRBJ2-7|few|TRBV6-5|.
CASSYGRDEQYF
TGTGCCAGCAGTTATGGCAGGGACGAGCAGTACTTC
>TRBJ2-2|.|TRBV5-1|.
CASSPLSAGSTGELFF
TGCGCCAGCAGCCCCCTCTCCGCGGGGAGCACCGGGGAGCTGTTTTTT
>TRBJ2-2|.|TRBV21-1|.
CASPEEQGVTGELFF
TGTGCCAGCCCCGAAGAGCAGGGGGTCACCGGGGAGCTGTTTTTT
>TRBJ2-1|.|TRBV11-2|.
CASSLDSGSYNEQFF
TGTGCCAGCAGCTTGGACTCCGGCTCCTACAATGAGCAGTTCTTC